This T cell receptor (beta chain) was identified during a study of cytomegalovirus exposure and HLA in healthy donors. In germline, CDR1 is SGHTA, CDR2 FQGTGA. Trimming cost V 2 bases and J 9 bases, with 17 bases left between them. The CDR3 is 16 amino acids. This clone has more than one count but fewer than ten. PCR primers comprised 60 Vbeta and 13 Jbeta primers. The method was immunoSEQ multiplex PCR; TCRdb's version includes in-frame clones alone and lacks a portion of them. The sample records 100,000 or so clones, 70% to 85% being singletons. The sequence was obtained from a man aged 35 to 55 in good health and CMV-seropositive. The sample taken for sequencing was PBMCs. V gene TRBV7-3 combines with J gene TRBJ1-6, with D unresolved. CDR3 protein: CASSLLRHMNSSPLHF. Here the CDR3 DNA reads TGTGCCAGCAGCTTACTCAGACACATGAATTCTTCACCCCTCCACTTT.